This T cell receptor (beta chain) appears in the sequencing data of a study of cytotoxic CD8 clonotypes in ibrutinib-treated CLL. On the study more broadly: On average, roughly 94,000 productive rearrangements and more than 200,000 productive templates per sample.

Per germline, CDR1 SGHNT and CDR2 YENEEA. Trimming removed 1 base from V and 0 bases from J, with 14 bases in between. This CDR3 spans 17 amino acids. Deep sequencing aimed at 1 in 200,000 to 1 in 1 million T cells' resolution. The protocol was immunoSEQ multiplex PCR, while the TCRdb copy is restricted to in-frame clones and leaves out a portion. The table lists tens of thousands of clones, about 70% of them singletons. Notes on the study in general: A rise in clonality was seen at ibrutinib response, and a fall back toward baseline was seen at progression.

With regard to this clone: Antigen unknown.

The chain couples TRBV11-3 to TRBJ2-3; tentatively, D is TRBD2 (6 bases). The TCR was taken from a human donor with chronic lymphocytic leukemia. This specimen consisted of PBMCs, obtained after 12 months of ibrutinib treatment. CDR3 amino acids: CASSLGRGKSSTDTQYF. CDR3 DNA: TGTGCCAGCAGCTTAGGGCGGGGTAAATCTAGCACAGATACGCAGTATTTT.